Following are 2 T cell receptor beta chains from one sample sequenced in a study of vaccination effects on CD4 cells after COVID-19. For these TCRs, the target antigens are not known. Under the ViraFEST assay, PBMC were stimulated with viral peptide pools so that antigen-specific CD4+ T cells expanded. Sequencing was performed afterwards. Following a roughly 9-day culture, CD4+ T cells were purified. The participants, recipients of two vaccine doses, got either BNT162b2 or mRNA-1273. TCRdb's table, derived via immunoSEQ multiplex PCR, lists solely in-frame clones and lacks some. The sample holds about 59,000 clones, 78% seen once. Sequences were derived from CD4+ T cells from PBMCs cultured with HCoV-OC43 spike peptides, sampled after COVID-19 vaccination. Subset noted: HCoV-OC43 spike overlapping peptide pool stimulation. The origin of the receptors is a human donor who received a COVID-19 vaccine.

This clone appeared a few times. V usage is TRBV19 and J usage is TRBJ2-2; D possibly corresponds to TRBD1 (6 bases). Germline lookup yields CDR1 LNHDA and CDR2 SQIVND (reference sequence). This CDR3 is 14 amino acids long. V gave up 3 bases and J gave up 5 bases, with 10 bases separating them. CDR3 nucleotide sequence: TGTGCCAGTAGTATTGCAGGGGTTACCGGGGAGCTGTTTTTT. It yields the protein CASSIAGVTGELFF.

There are a few counts of this clone. The V call is TRBV20-1, the J call TRBJ1-2; D gene uncertain. The CDR3 consists of 13 residues. CDR1 and CDR2 from the germline V gene are DFQATT and SNEGSKA (reference sequence). V gave up 3 bases and J gave up 4 bases, with 12 bases separating them. In DNA, the CDR3 is TGCAGTGCTAGTTGGGGTGCGGGCTATGGCTACACCTTC. Translating it yields CSASWGAGYGYTF.